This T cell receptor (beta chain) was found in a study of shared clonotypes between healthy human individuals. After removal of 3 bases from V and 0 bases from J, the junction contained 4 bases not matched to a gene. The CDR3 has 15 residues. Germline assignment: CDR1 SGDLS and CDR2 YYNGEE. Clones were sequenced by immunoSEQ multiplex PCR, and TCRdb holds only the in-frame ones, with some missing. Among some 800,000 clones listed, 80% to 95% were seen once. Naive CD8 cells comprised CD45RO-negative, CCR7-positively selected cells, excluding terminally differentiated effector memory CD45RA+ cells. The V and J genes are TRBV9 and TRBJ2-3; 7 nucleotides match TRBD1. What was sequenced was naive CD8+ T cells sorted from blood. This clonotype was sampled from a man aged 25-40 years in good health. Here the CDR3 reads CASSARDSSTDTQYF. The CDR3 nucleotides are TGTGCCAGCAGCGCAAGGGACAGTAGCACAGATACGCAGTATTTT.